The next 22 T cell receptor beta chains were all read from a single sample in a study of blood T cell repertoires in COVID-19 (dated by TCRdb to about 2020). Receptor amplification or capture employed the immunoSEQ multiplex PCR assay. TCRdb holds this immuneACCESS table with in-frame rearrangements only. Some clones are missing; in checked studies, unresolved V genes explain under half, and the rest has no known cause. The sample includes some 150,000 clones, with approximately 90% observed a single time. The ten largest account for about 9.4% of the sample. Sequenced material: peripheral blood. All receptors come from a woman between 50 and 59 years old with active or convalescent COVID-19.

The rearrangement uses TRBV18 and TRBJ1-1; unclear D gene. The CDR3 sequence is 13 residues long. CDR1 and CDR2 from the germline V gene are KGHSH and LQKENI. Trimming took off 3 bases at V and 7 bases at J, with 12 bases between the two ends. CDR3 residues: CASSPSEALEAFF. In nucleotides, the CDR3 is TGTGCCAGCTCACCCTCAGAGGCCCTTGAAGCTTTCTTT.

The CDR3 region is CASSSPTDYEQYF. CDR3 DNA: TGTGCCAGCAGCTCCCCGACAGACTACGAGCAGTACTTC. This sequence joins TRBV7-9 and TRBJ2-7, with a weak D call TRBD1 (5 bases). The CDR3 totals 13 residues. The germline CDR1 and CDR2 sequences are SEHNR and FQNEAQ (reference sequence). Trimming left V 4 bases short and J 3 bases short, with 10 bases between.

The chain combines TRBV7-9 with TRBJ2-2; D possibly corresponds to TRBD2 (7 bases). The CDR3 spans 16 residues. Germline V CDR1 and CDR2: SEHNR, FQNEAQ (reference sequence). V shed 4 bases and J shed 6 bases, with 18 bases lying between them. The CDR3 sequence is CASSSLGGGRAGELFF. For the CDR3, the DNA is TGTGCCAGCAGCTCCCTTGGGGGGGGGCGCGCCGGGGAGCTGTTTTTT. The full variable domain, its missing parts supplied by reference TRBV7-9 and TRBJ2-2, is DTGVSQNPRHKITKRGQNVTFRCDPISEHNRLYWYRQTLGQGPEFLTYFQNEAQLEKSRLLSDRFSAERPKGSFSTLEIQRTEQGDSAMYLCASSSLGGGRAGELFFGEGSRLTVL.

The sample holds one count of this clone. V is TRBV5-1 and J is TRBJ1-1; D might be TRBD1 (5 bases). V was clipped by 3 bases and J by 7 bases, with 22 bases between them. This CDR3 has 16 residues. The germline V gene encodes CDR1 SGHRS and CDR2 YFSETQ. The CDR3, as DNA: TGCGCCAGCAGCTGGGGGGTCTGGGAATTAAGGGATGAAGCTTTCTTT. This encodes CASSWGVWELRDEAFF. The variable domain in full, with the rest retrieved from reference TRBV5-1 and TRBJ1-1, is KAGVTQTPRYLIKTRGQQVTLSCSPISGHRSVSWYQQTPGQGLQFLFEYFSETQRNKGNFPGRFSGRQFSNSRSEMNVSTLELGDSALYLCASSWGVWELRDEAFFGQGTRLTVV.

In this sample, this clone turned up once. V usage is TRBV7-9 and J usage is TRBJ2-5; 9 positions match TRBD1. Trimming at V came to 4 bases and at J to 3 bases, leaving 3 bases not matched to a gene. Germline V gene lookup returns CDR1 SEHNR and CDR2 FQNEAQ (reference sequence). The CDR3 sequence is 14 residues long. The CDR3 nucleotides read TGTGCCAGCAGCTCATGGGACAGGGAAGAGACCCAGTACTTC. Its protein product is CASSSWDREETQYF. Based on the CDR3 plus reference TRBV7-9 and TRBJ2-5, the full variable domain is DTGVSQNPRHKITKRGQNVTFRCDPISEHNRLYWYRQTLGQGPEFLTYFQNEAQLEKSRLLSDRFSAERPKGSFSTLEIQRTEQGDSAMYLCASSSWDREETQYFGPGTRLLVL.

This chain joins TRBV5-1 and TRBJ2-3, with D possibly matching TRBD1 (6 bases). CDR1 is SGHRS, CDR2 YFSETQ, per germline. Between the trimmed V and J ends, which lost 4 bases and 0 bases, there was a span of 15 bases. The CDR3 covers 16 residues. The CDR3 is CASSRWDTASTDTQYF. The CDR3 DNA reads as TGCGCCAGCAGCAGATGGGACACCGCTAGCACAGATACGCAGTATTTT.

This clone showed up just a few times. The V gene is TRBV19, the J gene TRBJ1-5, with 7 bases aligning to TRBD1. Germline V lookup: CDR1 LNHDA, CDR2 SQIVND (reference sequence). With V trimmed by 2 bases and J by 4 bases, 5 bases remained unmatched. This CDR3 has 15 residues. As DNA, the CDR3 is TGTGCCAGTAGTATAATGGCAGGGGGTAATCAGCCCCAGCATTTT. It encodes CASSIMAGGNQPQHF.

This clone appeared a single time. The rearrangement joins TRBV7-8 to TRBJ2-1, with D possibly TRBD1 on 5 matching bases. The CDR3 extends over 14 amino acids. The germline V and J ends were trimmed by 5 bases and 5 bases, with 13 bases remaining between them. Germline CDR1 and CDR2: SGHVS and FQNEAQ. The CDR3 loop is CASSGRQRDNEQFF. DNA of the CDR3: TGTGCCAGCAGCGGTCGACAGAGAGACAATGAGCAGTTCTTC.

This chain connects TRBV3-1 (or the pseudogene TRBV3-2) to TRBJ1-2, with 7 bases fitting TRBD1. The CDR3 spans 14 residues. The V and J ends lost 3 bases and 5 bases, in that order; junction bases with no gene match: 6. Germline assignment: CDR1 LGHDT and CDR2 YNNKEL (reference sequence). CDR3 bases: TGTGCCAGCAGCCACCTAGACAGGGAGTATGGCTACACCTTC. Residues: CASSHLDREYGYTF.

The chain couples TRBV9 to TRBJ1-3, with TRBD1 matching 7 bases. Trimming removed 1 base from V and 1 base from J; junction bases left unmatched: 8. Germline-derived CDR1 and CDR2 are SGDLS and YYNGEE. This CDR3 is built from 17 residues. CDR3 in DNA: TGTGCCAGCAGCGTAACCGGGACAGTCCTTTCTGGAAACACCATATATTTT. Translating gives CASSVTGTVLSGNTIYF.

This rearrangement joins TRBV6-6 to TRBJ2-2; 12 bases agree with TRBD2. V lost 5 bases, J lost 6 bases, and 4 bases stayed unmatched. The germline CDR1 and CDR2 sequences are MNHNY and SVGAGI (reference sequence). This CDR3 spans 15 amino acids. CDR3 in amino acids: CASSRLAGGPGELFF. The CDR3 DNA follows: TGTGCCAGCAGTAGGCTAGCGGGAGGGCCCGGGGAGCTGTTTTTT.

The rearrangement uses TRBV7-9 and TRBJ1-1; the D gene is possibly TRBD1 (6 bases). Germline V CDR1 and CDR2: SEHNR, FQNEAQ (reference sequence). V was pared by 1 base and J by 4 bases, with 10 bases between. The CDR3 sequence is 14 residues long. The CDR3 spells CASSLVQGVTEAFF. DNA for the CDR3: TGTGCCAGCAGCTTAGTACAGGGCGTCACTGAAGCTTTCTTT.

The chain uses TRBV7-8 and TRBJ2-7, with TRBD1 matching over 7 bases. Germline assignment: CDR1 SGHVS and CDR2 FQNEAQ. V lost 5 bases, J lost 6 bases, and 19 bases stayed unmatched. The CDR3 runs to 17 residues. The CDR3 loop is CASSHLARDSSIGEQYF. Here the CDR3 DNA reads TGTGCCAGCAGCCATCTCGCCCGGGACAGCTCAATCGGCGAGCAGTACTTC.

CDR3 coding DNA: TGTGCCTGGGATGACTGGAGGAGAGGAAACACCATATATTTT. It yields the protein CAWDDWRRGNTIYF. The chain joins TRBV30 to TRBJ1-3; D gene ambiguous. Per the germline V gene, CDR1 is GTSNPN and CDR2 is SVGIG (reference sequence). Trimming pared 5 bases from V and 4 bases from J, leaving 15 bases between. CDR3 length: 14 residues.

A remark on this clone: This CDR3 is also generated by other DNA sequences in the sample. V and J are TRBV2 and TRBJ1-5, with D tentatively TRBD1 (6 bases). Germline CDR1 and CDR2: SNHLY and FYNNEI. The germline V and J ends were trimmed by 1 base and 6 bases, with 10 bases remaining between them. The CDR3 loop spans 14 amino acids. Written as DNA, the CDR3 is TGTGCCAGCAGTGAAGGGCAGGGGAGTCAGCCCCAGCATTTT. This codes for CASSEGQGSQPQHF.

The chain uses TRBV30 and TRBJ1-1; a possible D gene is TRBD1 (5 bases). Germline CDR1 reads GTSNPN; CDR2 reads SVGIG (reference sequence). V shed 6 bases and J shed 4 bases, with 18 bases lying between them. This CDR3 is 14 amino acids long. In DNA form, the CDR3 reads TGTGCCTGCACCAACCAGGGTAGGGCCACTGAAGCTTTCTTT. Protein product: CACTNQGRATEAFF.

This clone showed up just once. The J gene is TRBJ1-5, the V gene TRBV6-5; weak D call: TRBD1 (6 bases). CDR3 length: 15 residues. With 6 bases removed from V and 0 bases from J, the gap between germline ends came to 12 bases. Germline V gives CDR1 MNHEY, CDR2 SVGAGI. The CDR3 sequence is CASRLTGLSNQPQHF. The CDR3 DNA sequence: TGTGCCAGCAGACTTACAGGGCTTAGCAATCAGCCCCAGCATTTT.

The V call is TRBV6-2 or TRBV6-3, the J call TRBJ1-2; 10 positions match TRBD1. This CDR3 contains 15 residues. With V trimmed by 5 bases and J by 7 bases, 10 bases remained unmatched. The V gene's germline CDR1 is MNHEY and CDR2 SVGEGT. The CDR3 loop is CASSGVGTGERGYTF. CDR3 sequence (DNA): TGTGCCAGCAGTGGCGTAGGGACAGGGGAACGTGGCTACACCTTC.

This clone has a single count. The genes are TRBV6-5 and TRBJ2-5; the D is unclear. Trimming took 2 bases from V and 5 from J, leaving 9 bases between them. The CDR3 totals 13 residues. Germline CDR1 and CDR2: MNHEY and SVGAGI. The CDR3 reads CASSYGLGETQYF. CDR3 sequence (DNA): TGTGCCAGCAGTTACGGGCTTGGGGAGACCCAGTACTTC.

This chain uses TRBV5-1 with TRBJ1-1; D is undetermined. V lost 4 bases, J lost 0 bases, and 7 bases lay in between. Germline CDR1 and CDR2: SGHRS and YFSETQ. The CDR3 runs 13 residues. CDR3 sequence (DNA): TGCGCCAGCAGCAAAAACATGAACACTGAAGCTTTCTTT. Translation: CASSKNMNTEAFF.

This chain uses TRBV19 with TRBJ2-1; a weak D match, TRBD1 (5 bases). V was clipped by 3 bases and J by 3 bases, with 6 bases between them. The CDR3 is 13 amino acids. Germline CDR1 and CDR2: LNHDA and SQIVND (reference sequence). CDR3 residues: CASSIDSYNEQFF. CDR3 sequence (DNA): TGTGCCAGTAGTATTGACAGCTACAATGAGCAGTTCTTC.

The chain links TRBV5-1 to TRBJ2-7, with TRBD2 identical over 7 bases. The V segment lost 0 bases and the J segment 3 bases; nucleotides outside the gene matches: 3. The CDR3 runs 14 residues. From germline, CDR1 is SGHRS and CDR2 YFSETQ. CDR3 nucleotides: TGCGCCAGCAGCTTGGGGACTAGTCGCTACGAGCAGTACTTC. Protein: CASSLGTSRYEQYF.